Below, 12 T cell receptor beta chains from the same sample are listed, as sequenced in a study of cytomegalovirus exposure and HLA in healthy donors. Primers included in the PCR were 60 Vbeta and 13 Jbeta primers. Using immunoSEQ multiplex PCR, the repertoire was profiled, and TCRdb retains in-frame clones only, with some absent. The profile shows 110,000 or so clones, roughly 70% of them singletons. The sample consisted of PBMCs. The origin of the receptors is a man aged 40-50 years in good health and CMV-seronegative.

This chain connects TRBV12-5 to TRBJ1-5; TRBD1 might be the D (5 bases). V gave up 5 bases and J gave up 1 base, with 12 bases separating them. CDR1 LGHNT and CDR2 FRNRAP come from the germline V gene. The CDR3 is 15 residues long. This CDR3 reads CASGNLGGSNQPQHF. The CDR3 bases are TGTGCTAGTGGTAACCTGGGGGGAAGCAATCAGCCCCAGCATTTT.

The gene calls are TRBV5-6 and TRBJ2-4; maybe TRBD1 (5 bases). V was shortened by 4 bases and J by 0 bases, with 11 bases between the two germline ends. The CDR3 length is 15 residues. Germline CDR1 is SGHDT and CDR2 is YYEEEE. The CDR3: CASSQGITAKNIQYF. The CDR3 nucleotides read TGTGCCAGCAGCCAGGGAATCACAGCCAAAAACATTCAGTACTTC.

This clone occurred a few times. The chain uses TRBV11-3 and TRBJ2-2; 7 bases align to TRBD1. There are 15 residues in the CDR3. Germline-derived CDR1 and CDR2 are SGHNT and YENEEA. With 8 bases clipped from V and 1 base from J, the junction kept 7 bases outside the gene matches. The CDR3 is CASSRQGVNTGELFF. The CDR3 DNA is TGTGCCAGCTCACGACAGGGAGTGAACACCGGGGAGCTGTTTTTT.

This rearrangement joins TRBV4-3 to TRBJ1-2; D is perhaps TRBD1 (5 bases). The CDR3 covers 15 residues. V lost 2 bases, J lost 4 bases, and 14 bases lay in between. The V gene's germline CDR1 is LGHNA and CDR2 YSLEER. Here the CDR3 reads CASSQLRERSYGYTF. The CDR3 nucleotides read TGCGCCAGCAGCCAACTCAGGGAAAGGTCCTATGGCTACACCTTC.

This chain connects TRBV6-5 to TRBJ1-1; 9 bases agree with TRBD1. The V and J ends lost 6 bases and 5 bases, in that order; junction bases with no gene match: 4. This CDR3 spans 13 amino acids. Germline CDR1 reads MNHEY; CDR2 reads SVGAGI. The CDR3 region is CASRNRGLTEAFF. The CDR3 DNA is TGTGCCAGCAGGAACAGGGGGCTTACTGAAGCTTTCTTT.

CDR3 sequence reads: CASSKTGTSGGPSSYNEQFF. DNA of the CDR3: TGTGCCAGCAGTAAAACAGGGACTAGCGGGGGCCCTAGCTCCTACAATGAGCAGTTCTTC. The chain recombines TRBV27 with TRBJ2-1; 14 bases align to TRBD2. The CDR3 spans 20 residues. J lost 0 bases, V lost 5 bases, and 12 bases had no gene match. The germline V gene has CDR1 MNHEY and CDR2 SMNVEV (reference sequence).

This clone was seen only a few times. Other DNA sequences in the sample encode the same CDR3. This chain links TRBV19 with TRBJ2-7; 10 nucleotides agree with TRBD2. The V segment lost 5 bases and the J segment 2 bases; nucleotides outside the gene matches: 0. Germline CDR1 is LNHDA and CDR2 is SQIVND (reference sequence). The CDR3 is 13 residues long. The CDR3 loop reads CASSLAGAYEQYF. CDR3 nucleotides: TGTGCCAGTAGTCTAGCGGGGGCCTACGAGCAGTACTTC.

J is TRBJ1-2 and V is TRBV5-6; D is unclear. CDR3 length: 13 residues. From germline, CDR1 is SGHDT and CDR2 YYEEEE. V lost 4 bases, J lost 5 bases, and 12 bases lay in between. The CDR3 bases are TGTGCCAGCAGCCCCACCCGGGTTTATGGCTACACCTTC. As protein: CASSPTRVYGYTF. Full variable domain (outside the CDR3, taken from reference TRBV5-6 and TRBJ1-2): DAGVTQSPTHLIKTRGQQVTLRCSPKSGHDTVSWYQQALGQGPQFIFQYYEEEERQRGNFPDRFSGHQFPNYSSELNVNALLLGDSALYLCASSPTRVYGYTFGSGTRLTVV.

J is TRBJ2-7 and V is TRBV4-1; TRBD2 matches 8 bases. The CDR3 has 15 residues. Looked up from germline, CDR1 is MGHRA and CDR2 is YSYEKL. The V and J ends lost 0 bases and 7 bases, in that order; junction bases with no gene match: 8. The CDR3: CASSQEDGGAREQYF. Written as DNA, the CDR3 is TGCGCCAGCAGCCAAGAAGACGGGGGGGCCAGGGAGCAGTACTTC.

The CDR3 nucleotides read TGTGCCAGCAGCACAGAGACAGGGTTGCCCGGGGGTGAAGCTTTCTTT. It is translated as CASSTETGLPGGEAFF. V gene TRBV7-2 combines with J gene TRBJ1-1; the match to TRBD1 covers 7 bases. CDR3 length equals 16 residues. CDR1 and CDR2 (germline): SGHTA, FQGNSA. V was pared by 5 bases and J by 7 bases, with 16 bases of the junction left unmatched.

This clone was detected only a few times. V is TRBV4-1 and J is TRBJ2-5; D is possibly TRBD1 (5 bases). V was clipped by 4 bases and J by 0 bases, with 9 bases between them. Germline CDR1 and CDR2: MGHRA and YSYEKL. This CDR3 has 14 residues. The CDR3 protein is CASSRHRYQETQYF. CDR3 nucleotide sequence: TGCGCCAGCAGCCGCCACAGGTACCAAGAGACCCAGTACTTC.

This clone occurred a few times. The V gene is TRBV7-2, the J gene TRBJ1-5; 8 bases are shared with TRBD1. The CDR3 is 13 residues long. With 5 bases clipped from V and 7 bases from J, the junction kept 4 bases outside the gene matches. CDR1 and CDR2 from the germline V gene are SGHTA and FQGNSA. The CDR3 DNA sequence: TGTGCCAGCAGCGACAGGGGAGGGCAGCCCCAGCATTTT. This gives the protein CASSDRGGQPQHF.